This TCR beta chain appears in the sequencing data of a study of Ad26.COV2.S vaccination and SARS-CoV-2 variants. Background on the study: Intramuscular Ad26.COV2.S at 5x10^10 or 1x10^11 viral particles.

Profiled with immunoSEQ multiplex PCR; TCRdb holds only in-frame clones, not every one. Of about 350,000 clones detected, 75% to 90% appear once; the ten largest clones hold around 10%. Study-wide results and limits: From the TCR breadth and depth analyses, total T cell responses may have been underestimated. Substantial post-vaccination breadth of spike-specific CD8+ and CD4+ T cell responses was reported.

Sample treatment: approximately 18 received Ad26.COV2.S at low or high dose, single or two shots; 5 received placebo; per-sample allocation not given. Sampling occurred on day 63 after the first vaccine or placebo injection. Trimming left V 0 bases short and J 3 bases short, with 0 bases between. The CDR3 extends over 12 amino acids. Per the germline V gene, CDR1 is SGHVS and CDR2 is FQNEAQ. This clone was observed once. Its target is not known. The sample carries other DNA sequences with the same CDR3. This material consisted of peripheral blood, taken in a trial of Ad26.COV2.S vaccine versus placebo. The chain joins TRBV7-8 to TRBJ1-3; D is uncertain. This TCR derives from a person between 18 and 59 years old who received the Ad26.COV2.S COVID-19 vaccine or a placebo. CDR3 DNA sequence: TGTGCCAGCAGCTTAGCTGGAAACACCATATATTTT. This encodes CASSLAGNTIYF.